The source of this T cell receptor beta chain is a study of cytomegalovirus exposure and HLA in healthy donors. CDR1 LGHNA and CDR2 YSLEER come from the germline V gene. This CDR3 region has 15 residues. J gave up 0 bases and V 5 bases, and 3 bases lay outside the gene matches. The study ran its PCR with 60 Vbeta and 13 Jbeta primers. Clones were read by immunoSEQ multiplex PCR, and TCRdb kept only the in-frame ones, dropping some. The sample yields roughly 180,000 clones, 84% seen once. The TCR comes from a man aged 25 to 45 in good health and CMV-seronegative. This chain links TRBV4-3 with TRBJ2-7, with 11 bases that match TRBD2. Sequences were obtained from PBMCs. CDR3 loop: CASSVTSGSSYEQYF. CDR3 nucleotide sequence: TGCGCCAGCAGCGTTACTAGCGGGAGCTCCTACGAGCAGTACTTC.